The present TCR beta chain was sequenced within a study of CD8+ T cells in alopecia areata. Germline lookup yields CDR1 SGHAT and CDR2 FQDESV (reference sequence). The V and J ends lost 4 bases and 5 bases respectively, with 16 bases between them. The CDR3 is made up of 15 amino acids. Reverse transcription of extracted RNA yielded cDNA, which provided the sequencing template. Assay: immunoSEQ multiplex PCR; the TCRdb copy retains only in-frame clones and omits some. The top ten clones hold approximately 1.2% of a sample with over 95,000 clones, roughly two fifths of them seen once. This clone was detected a few times.

Input material: CD4+ T cells sorted from blood. The sequence derives from a human donor with alopecia areata. The V gene is TRBV11-1, the J gene TRBJ2-3; D gene unclear. In DNA, the CDR3 is TGTGCCAGCAGCTCCACCAAGTCATTGGTAGATACGCAGTATTTT. Residues: CASSSTKSLVDTQYF.